The 18 T cell receptor beta chains given below trace back to one sample, sequenced in a study of T cell responses to AZD1222 COVID-19 vaccine. TCRdb's copy holds only in-frame clones and misses some; the assay was immunoSEQ multiplex PCR. The data hold about 140,000 clones, with around 90% observed a single time. The sequencing here drew on peripheral blood, taken on day 0 of AZD1222 vaccination. Receptors were obtained from an adult in good health.

This rearrangement joins TRBV21-1 to TRBJ2-7. TRBV21-1 is tagged as a pseudogene. This CDR3 region has 15 residues. In nucleotides, the CDR3 is TGTGCCAGCAGCAGAGGTGGGCAGGCCCCTGCCGAGCAGTACTTC. It codes for CASSRGGQAPAEQYF.

The gene calls are TRBV5-1 and TRBJ1-2; 11 positions match TRBD1. CDR1 is SGHRS and CDR2 is YFSETQ in the germline V gene. CDR3 length equals 12 residues. After removal of 7 bases from V and 5 bases from J, the junction contained 1 base not matched to a gene. CDR3: CASGDRGYGYTF. Here the CDR3 DNA reads TGCGCCAGCGGGGACAGGGGGTATGGCTACACCTTC.

A single count supports this clone. V is TRBV28 and J is TRBJ1-4; 10 nucleotides match TRBD1. The V and J ends lost 6 bases and 10 bases, in that order; junction bases with no gene match: 8. This CDR3 comprises 14 residues. Germline CDR1 reads MDHEN; CDR2 reads SYDVKM. The CDR3, as DNA: TGTGCCAGCAGGTCCGGGACAGGGGCACCAAAACTGTTTTTT. It translates to CASRSGTGAPKLFF.

The chain carries TRBV18 and TRBJ1-1; D is unresolved. The germline gives CDR1 KGHSH, CDR2 LQKENI. V was cut by 3 bases and J by 5 bases, with 13 bases left in between. The CDR3 sequence is 14 residues long. CDR3 sequence reads: CASSPLDGTTEAFF. Written as DNA, the CDR3 is TGTGCCAGCTCACCTTTGGACGGTACGACTGAAGCTTTCTTT.

The chain joins TRBV6-2 or TRBV6-3 to TRBJ2-5; TRBD1 is a possible D gene (5 bases). This CDR3 is 13 amino acids long. CDR1 is MNHEY and CDR2 is SVGEGT in the germline V gene. V dropped 4 bases and J dropped 8 bases, with 14 bases sitting between them. CDR3 sequence (DNA): TGTGCCAGCAGTTCACAGGCAGAGACTACCCAGTACTTC. Its translation: CASSSQAETTQYF.

This chain uses TRBV4-2 with TRBJ2-3; 8 positions agree with TRBD1. The CDR3 covers 15 residues. V shed 5 bases and J 2 bases; nucleotides not matched to a gene: 6. CDR1 and CDR2 from the germline V gene are LGHNA and YNFKEQ. Here the CDR3 reads CASSYGTGPTDTQYF. CDR3 in DNA: TGTGCCAGCAGCTACGGGACAGGCCCCACAGATACGCAGTATTTT.

In its sample, this clone was seen a few times. CDR3 loop: CSVEESGFLGYTF. The CDR3 coding sequence is TGCAGCGTTGAAGAGTCCGGGTTCTTGGGCTACACCTTC. The chain links TRBV29-1 to TRBJ1-2; D is uncertain. The V gene lost 0 bases and the J gene lost 8 bases, with 13 bases spanning the gap. This CDR3 is built from 13 residues. Germline CDR1 reads SQVTM; CDR2 reads ANQGSEA.

The chain uses TRBV2 and TRBJ2-3, with D possibly being TRBD2 (6 bases). The CDR3 spans 16 residues. Germline CDR1 reads SNHLY; CDR2 reads FYNNEI. Trimming pared 4 bases from V and 4 bases from J, leaving 18 bases between. CDR3 loop: CASSAQLAGAADTQYF. The CDR3 region has the DNA TGTGCCAGCAGTGCTCAACTAGCCGGAGCCGCAGATACGCAGTATTTT. Full variable domain (missing parts from reference TRBV2 and TRBJ2-3): EPEVTQTPSHQVTQMGQEVILRCVPISNHLYFYWYRQILGQKVEFLVSFYNNEISEKSEIFDDQFSVERPDGSNFTLKIRSTKLEDSAMYFCASSAQLAGAADTQYFGPGTRLTVL.

V usage is TRBV5-6 and J usage is TRBJ2-5, with 8 bases that match TRBD1. V dropped 2 bases and J dropped 5; count of bases not matched to a gene: 14. The germline V gene encodes CDR1 SGHDT and CDR2 YYEEEE. The CDR3 is 17 amino acids. CDR3 nucleotide sequence: TGTGCCAGCAGCTTCGTCGCCAGGACAGGGCTGGTGGAGACCCAGTACTTC. Its translation: CASSFVARTGLVETQYF.

This chain connects TRBV14 to TRBJ2-7; 7 bases line up with TRBD1. The germline V gene encodes CDR1 SGHDN and CDR2 FVKESK. The CDR3 covers 13 residues. J was trimmed by 6 bases and V by 3 bases; bases with no gene match: 5. The DNA of the CDR3 is TGTGCCAGCAGCCATAACGGACAGGTCGAGCAGTACTTC. Residues: CASSHNGQVEQYF.

The chain couples TRBV7-9 to TRBJ1-5; tentative D call: TRBD1 (6 bases). The germline V gene encodes CDR1 SEHNR and CDR2 FQNEAQ (reference sequence). Trimming pared 5 bases from V and 4 bases from J, leaving 18 bases between. The CDR3 contains 16 residues. In nucleotides, the CDR3 is TGTGCCAGCAGCCCAGGGGCAGGGGAGGCAAATCAGCCCCAGCATTTT. This sequence encodes CASSPGAGEANQPQHF.

This clone was detected once. The chain carries TRBV29-1 and TRBJ1-2; 8 nucleotides align to TRBD1. Germline CDR1 reads SQVTM; CDR2 reads ANQGSEA. V was pared by 5 bases and J by 4 bases, with 9 bases of the junction left unmatched. This CDR3 has 14 residues. CDR3 protein: CSVSTGTGFYGYTF. The CDR3 bases are TGCAGCGTTTCCACCGGGACAGGATTCTATGGCTACACCTTC.

V and J are TRBV3-1 (or the pseudogene TRBV3-2) and TRBJ1-1; TRBD1 agrees at 9 bases. V lost 7 bases to trimming and J lost 5 bases; unmatched junction nucleotides: 8. The CDR3 contains 14 residues. The germline CDR1 and CDR2 sequences are LGHDT and YNNKEL (reference sequence). In DNA, the CDR3 is TGTGCCAGCAATAGACAGGGGGTAGGGACTGAAGCTTTCTTT. Amino acid sequence: CASNRQGVGTEAFF.

This clone was seen just once. The gene calls are TRBV9 and TRBJ2-1, with D maybe TRBD2 (6 bases). This CDR3 is built from 13 residues. V lost 0 bases to trimming and J lost 6 bases, with 7 bases between them. In germline, CDR1 is SGDLS, CDR2 YYNGEE. The CDR3 coding sequence is TGTGCCAGCAGCGTAGTGACTAGCAATGAGCAGTTCTTC. It translates to CASSVVTSNEQFF.

This chain uses TRBV6-2 or TRBV6-3 with TRBJ1-4; D is perhaps TRBD1 (5 bases). V was trimmed by 0 bases and J by 7 bases, leaving 12 bases between them. The CDR3 sequence is 15 residues long. Germline CDR1 is MNHEY and CDR2 is SVGEGT. The CDR3 loop reads CASSYSWGVFEKLFF. CDR3 coding DNA: TGTGCCAGCAGTTACTCTTGGGGGGTATTTGAAAAACTGTTTTTT.

V gene TRBV6-8 combines with J gene TRBJ1-1; D is unresolved. The CDR3 has 11 residues. Germline V gives CDR1 MNHGY, CDR2 SAAAGT. The V and J ends lost 7 bases and 5 bases respectively, with 8 bases between them. The chain's CDR3 is CASIRETEAFF. CDR3 sequence (DNA): TGTGCCAGCATCCGTGAAACTGAAGCTTTCTTT.

The CDR3 bases are TGTGCCACCAGTGATTCTCGGACCTTCTACGAGCAGTACTTC. This sequence encodes CATSDSRTFYEQYF. The chain recombines TRBV24-1 with TRBJ2-7; D is unresolved. Germline-derived CDR1 and CDR2 are KGHDR and SFDVKD. The V gene lost 2 bases and the J gene lost 3 bases, with 10 bases spanning the gap. This CDR3 has 14 amino acids.

The CDR3 DNA follows: TGTGCCAGCAGTTTAACCGAGACTAGCCTCACCTACAATGAGCAGTTCTTC. As protein: CASSLTETSLTYNEQFF. V gene TRBV27 combines with J gene TRBJ2-1, with 7 bases matching TRBD2. Per germline, CDR1 MNHEY and CDR2 SMNVEV (reference sequence). V shed 2 bases, J shed 2 bases, and the junction held 9 bases outside the gene matches. This CDR3 region has 17 residues.